This T cell receptor (beta chain) came from a study of Ad26.COV2.S vaccination and SARS-CoV-2 variants. Treatment meaning: around 19 received Ad26.COV2.S at low or high dose, single or two shots; 5 received placebo; per-sample allocation not given. Day 63 following the first vaccine or placebo injection was when the samples were taken. Recruitment in Boston yielded a donor of adult age, 18-55 years. V lost 1 base, J lost 7 bases, and 6 bases stayed unmatched. This CDR3 is 13 amino acids long. CDR1 is GTSNPN and CDR2 is SVGIG in the germline V gene (reference sequence). As to this clone: Its antigen is as yet unknown.

Clones were sequenced by immunoSEQ multiplex PCR, and TCRdb holds only the in-frame ones, with some missing. The sample shows about 480,000 clones, roughly 85% of them seen only once. Overall study results and limits: Vaccine and placebo recipients had comparable breadth of non-spike TCRs.

The sample was peripheral blood, taken in a trial of Ad26.COV2.S vaccine versus placebo. This receptor was identified in a person aged 18-60 years who received the Ad26.COV2.S COVID-19 vaccine or a placebo. The chain has TRBV30 and TRBJ2-5; 7 bases line up with TRBD1. The CDR3 is CAWSGQGFGTQYF. In DNA, the CDR3 is TGTGCCTGGAGTGGACAGGGTTTCGGGACCCAGTACTTC. Complete variable domain (other parts from reference TRBV30 and TRBJ2-5): SQTIHQWPATLVQPVGSPLSLECTVEGTSNPNLYWYRQAAGRGLQLLFYSVGIGQISSEVPQNLSASRPQDRQFILSSKKLLLSDSGFYLCAWSGQGFGTQYFGPGTRLLVL.